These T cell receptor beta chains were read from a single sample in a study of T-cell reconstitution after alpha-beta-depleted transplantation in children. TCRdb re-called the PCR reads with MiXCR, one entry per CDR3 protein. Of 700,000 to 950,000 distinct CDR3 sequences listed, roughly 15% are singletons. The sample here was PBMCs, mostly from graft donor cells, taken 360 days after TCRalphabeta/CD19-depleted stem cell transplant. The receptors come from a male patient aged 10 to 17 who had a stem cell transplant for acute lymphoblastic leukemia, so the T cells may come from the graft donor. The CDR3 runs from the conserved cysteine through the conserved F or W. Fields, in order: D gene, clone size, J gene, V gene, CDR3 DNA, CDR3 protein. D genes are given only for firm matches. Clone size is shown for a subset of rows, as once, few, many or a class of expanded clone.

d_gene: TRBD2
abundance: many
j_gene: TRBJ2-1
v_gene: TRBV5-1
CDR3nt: TGCGCCAGCAGCTTGGAGGCTAGCGGATACAATGAGCAGTTCTTC
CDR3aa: CASSLEASGYNEQFF

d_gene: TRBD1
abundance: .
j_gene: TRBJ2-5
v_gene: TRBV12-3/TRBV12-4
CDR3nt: TGTGCCAGTTCATCCTCCGGGACAGGGAACGAGACCCAGTACTTC
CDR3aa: CASSSSGTGNETQYF

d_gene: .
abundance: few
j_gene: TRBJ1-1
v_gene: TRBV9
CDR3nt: TGTGCCAGCAGCGTAGGAACGGGGTTTGGAGCTTTCTTT
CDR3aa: CASSVGTGFGAFF

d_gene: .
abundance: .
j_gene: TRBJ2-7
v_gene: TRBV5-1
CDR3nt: TGCGCCAGCAGCTTGGTGTCGTGGCTAGCCTCTCGCGAGCAGTACTTC
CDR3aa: CASSLVSWLASREQYF

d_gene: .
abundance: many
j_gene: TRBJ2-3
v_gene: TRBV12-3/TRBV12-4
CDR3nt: TGTGCCAGCAGGGGGACCTCAGATACGCAGTATTTT
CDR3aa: CASRGTSDTQYF

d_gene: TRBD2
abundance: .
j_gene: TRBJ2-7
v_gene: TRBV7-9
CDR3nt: TGTGCCAGCAGCTCCGGGACTACTCACTACGAGCAGTACTTC
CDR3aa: CASSSGTTHYEQYF

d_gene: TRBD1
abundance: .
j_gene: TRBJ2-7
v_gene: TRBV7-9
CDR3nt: TGTGCCAGCAGCAACCGGGACAGGGCGTACGAGCAGTACTTC
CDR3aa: CASSNRDRAYEQYF

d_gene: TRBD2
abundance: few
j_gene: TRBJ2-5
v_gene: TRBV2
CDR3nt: TGTGCCAGAAGAGAGCGGGAGGGTGGGACCCAGTACTTC
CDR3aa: CARREREGGTQYF

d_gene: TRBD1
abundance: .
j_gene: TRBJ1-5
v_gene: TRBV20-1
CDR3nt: TGCAGTGCTAGAGATGGCGGGACAGGGCCCTTGGATCAGCCCCAGCATTTT
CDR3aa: CSARDGGTGPLDQPQHF

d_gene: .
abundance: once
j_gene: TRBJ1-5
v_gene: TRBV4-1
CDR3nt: TGCGCCAGCAGCATGAGGACCGGGCAGCCCCAGCATTTT
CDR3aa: CASSMRTGQPQHF

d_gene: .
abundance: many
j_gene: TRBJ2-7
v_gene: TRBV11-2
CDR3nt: TGTGCCAGCAGCAACAGTCGGCGGATCTACGAGCAGTACTTC
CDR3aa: CASSNSRRIYEQYF

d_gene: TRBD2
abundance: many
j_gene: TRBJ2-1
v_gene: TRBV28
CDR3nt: TGTGCCAGCAGTTTCGGGGGGGCCTGGGGTTTCAATGAGCAGTTCTTC
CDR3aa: CASSFGGAWGFNEQFF

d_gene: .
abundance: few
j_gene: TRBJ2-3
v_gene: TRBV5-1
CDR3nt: TGCGCCAGCAGCAAGGGAATCTACACAGATACGCAGTATTTT
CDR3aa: CASSKGIYTDTQYF

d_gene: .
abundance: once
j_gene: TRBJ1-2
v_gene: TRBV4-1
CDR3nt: TGCGCCAGCAGCCAAGTATGGGCCAGCGTCTATGGCTACACCTTC
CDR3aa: CASSQVWASVYGYTF

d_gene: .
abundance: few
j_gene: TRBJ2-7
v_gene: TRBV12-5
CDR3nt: TGTGCTAGTGGTTCTTACACAGGGCTAGGCGAGCAGTACTTC
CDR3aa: CASGSYTGLGEQYF

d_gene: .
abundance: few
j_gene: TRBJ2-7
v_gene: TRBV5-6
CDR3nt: TGTGCCAGCAGCTCCGACCTATATTTCGGGGGGCAGTACTTC
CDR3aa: CASSSDLYFGGQYF

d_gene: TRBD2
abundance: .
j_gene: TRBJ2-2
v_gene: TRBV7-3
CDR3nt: TGTGCCAGCAGCTTACTAGCGGGTCTGGCGAACACCGGGGAGCTGTTTTTT
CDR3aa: CASSLLAGLANTGELFF

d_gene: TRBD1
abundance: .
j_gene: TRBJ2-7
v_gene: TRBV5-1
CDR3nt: TGCGCCAGCAGGGTGACAGGGGACCCCTACGAGCAGTACTTC
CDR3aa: CASRVTGDPYEQYF

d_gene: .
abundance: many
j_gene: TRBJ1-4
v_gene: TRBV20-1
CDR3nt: TGCAGTGCTAGGCCCTTGGCAACTAATGAAAAACTGTTTTTT
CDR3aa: CSARPLATNEKLFF

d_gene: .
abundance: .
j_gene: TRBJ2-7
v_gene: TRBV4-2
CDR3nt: TGTGCCAGCAGCCAAGGTCCCTACGACTACGAGCAGTACTTC
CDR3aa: CASSQGPYDYEQYF

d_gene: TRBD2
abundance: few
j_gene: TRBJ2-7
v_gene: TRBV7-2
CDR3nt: TGTGCCAGCAGCATTCGGACTAGGACGTACGAGCAGTACTTC
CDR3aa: CASSIRTRTYEQYF

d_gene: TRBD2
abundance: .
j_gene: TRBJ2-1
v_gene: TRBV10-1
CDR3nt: TGCGCCAGCAGTGAGTCGTCTGCGGCGGGAGCGACCGGGTTAAGCTCCTACAATGAGCAGTTCTTC
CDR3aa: CASSESSAAGATGLSSYNEQFF

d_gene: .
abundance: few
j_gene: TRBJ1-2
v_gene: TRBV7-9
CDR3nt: TGTGCCAGCAGCCCAAGGGATGGCTACACCTTC
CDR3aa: CASSPRDGYTF

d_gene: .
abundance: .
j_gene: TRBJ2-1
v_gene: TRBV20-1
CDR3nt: TGCAGTGCTCTTACCTGGACAGCTAGCTCCTACAATGAGCAGTTCTTC
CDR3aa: CSALTWTASSYNEQFF

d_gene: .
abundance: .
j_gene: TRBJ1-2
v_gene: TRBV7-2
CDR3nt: TGTGCCAGCAGCTTAGCCAGGGACTATGGCTACACCTTC
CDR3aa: CASSLARDYGYTF

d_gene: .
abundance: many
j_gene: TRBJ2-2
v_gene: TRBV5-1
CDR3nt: TGCGCCAGCGGCACCGGGGAGCTGTTTTTT
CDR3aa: CASGTGELFF

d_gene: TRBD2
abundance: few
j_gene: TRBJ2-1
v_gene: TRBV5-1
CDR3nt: TGCGCCAGCAGCTCCGGGACTAGCGGGAGGGATGAGCAGTTCTTC
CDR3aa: CASSSGTSGRDEQFF

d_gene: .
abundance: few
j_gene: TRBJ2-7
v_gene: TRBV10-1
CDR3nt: TGCGCCAGCCCCCCCGGGCCCCCCTGTACCTACGAGCAGTACTTC
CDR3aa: CASPPGPPCTYEQYF

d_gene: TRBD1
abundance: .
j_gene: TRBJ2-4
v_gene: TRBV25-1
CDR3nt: TGTGCCAGCAGTGCCAACGACAGGGTTCGCGCCAAAAACATTCAGTACTTC
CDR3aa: CASSANDRVRAKNIQYF

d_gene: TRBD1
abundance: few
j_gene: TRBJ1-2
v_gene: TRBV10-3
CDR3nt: TGTGCCATCAGTGAGTCGACAGGGCTAAGTAACTATGGCTACACCTTC
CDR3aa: CAISESTGLSNYGYTF

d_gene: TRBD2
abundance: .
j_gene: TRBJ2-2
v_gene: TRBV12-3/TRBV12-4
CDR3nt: TGTGCCAGCAGTTGGGGGGGGTCCGGGGAGCTGTTTTTT
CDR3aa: CASSWGGSGELFF

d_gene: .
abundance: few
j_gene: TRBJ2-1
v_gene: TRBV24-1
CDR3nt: TGTGCCACCAGCGAAGGGTTCCATGAGCAGTTCTTC
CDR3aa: CATSEGFHEQFF

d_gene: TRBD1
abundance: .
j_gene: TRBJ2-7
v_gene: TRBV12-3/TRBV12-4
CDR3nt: TGTGCCAGCAGACGACAGGGCCCCTACGAGCAGTACTTC
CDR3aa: CASRRQGPYEQYF